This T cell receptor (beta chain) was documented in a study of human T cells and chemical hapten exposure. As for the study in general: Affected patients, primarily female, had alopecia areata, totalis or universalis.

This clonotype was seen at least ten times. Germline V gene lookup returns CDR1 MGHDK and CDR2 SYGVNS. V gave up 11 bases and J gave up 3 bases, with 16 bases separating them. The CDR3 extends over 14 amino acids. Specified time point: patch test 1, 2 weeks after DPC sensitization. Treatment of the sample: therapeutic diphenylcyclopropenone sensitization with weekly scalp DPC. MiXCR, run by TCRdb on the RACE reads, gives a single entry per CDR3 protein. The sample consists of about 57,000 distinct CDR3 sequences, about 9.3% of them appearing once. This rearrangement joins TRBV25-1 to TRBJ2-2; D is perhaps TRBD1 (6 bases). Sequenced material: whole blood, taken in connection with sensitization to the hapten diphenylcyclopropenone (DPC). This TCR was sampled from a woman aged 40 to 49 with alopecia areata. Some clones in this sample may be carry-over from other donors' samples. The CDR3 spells CAASGAGDTGELFF. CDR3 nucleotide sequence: TGTGCCGCCTCAGGGGCGGGCGACACCGGGGAGCTGTTTTTT.